This T cell receptor (beta chain) comes out of a study of beta chain features in type 1 diabetes. As for the study in general: Sorted cells, about 99 million in number, were examined across all samples.

Regarding this clone: Its specificity is not known.

Germline CDR1 MDHEN, CDR2 SYDVKM. V gave up 7 bases and J gave up 13 bases, with 16 bases separating them. The length of the CDR3 is 11 residues. TCRB transcripts that were expressed got sequenced, as all of the isolated RNA had been reverse transcribed. The average output of naive, central memory and regulatory T cell samples was several million reads. Assay used: immunoSEQ multiplex PCR; TCRdb lists only in-frame clones, some missing. The table includes approximately 150,000 clones, 9% detected once. Study-level results: The naive, central memory and Treg TCRB repertoires of patients appeared to be more similar to one another than those of healthy donors. VDJ junctions in type 1 diabetes patients carried more deletions and fewer insertions. Among all four CD4+ subsets, Type 1 diabetes patients had TCRB CDR3s that were moderately but significantly shorter.

Sequenced: central memory CD4+ T cells from blood. This TCR came from a young man with type 1 diabetes. This sequence joins TRBV28 and TRBJ1-1, with no clear D. The CDR3 here is CASTSMAGDFF. CDR3 DNA sequence: TGTGCCAGCACCTCTATGGCCGGGGATTTCTTT. The whole variable domain, remainder taken from reference TRBV28 and TRBJ1-1, is DVKVTQSSRYLVKRTGEKVFLECVQDMDHENMFWYRQDPGLGLRLIYFSYDVKMKEKGDIPEGYSVSREKKERFSLILESASTNQTSMYLCASTSMAGDFFGQGTRLTVV.